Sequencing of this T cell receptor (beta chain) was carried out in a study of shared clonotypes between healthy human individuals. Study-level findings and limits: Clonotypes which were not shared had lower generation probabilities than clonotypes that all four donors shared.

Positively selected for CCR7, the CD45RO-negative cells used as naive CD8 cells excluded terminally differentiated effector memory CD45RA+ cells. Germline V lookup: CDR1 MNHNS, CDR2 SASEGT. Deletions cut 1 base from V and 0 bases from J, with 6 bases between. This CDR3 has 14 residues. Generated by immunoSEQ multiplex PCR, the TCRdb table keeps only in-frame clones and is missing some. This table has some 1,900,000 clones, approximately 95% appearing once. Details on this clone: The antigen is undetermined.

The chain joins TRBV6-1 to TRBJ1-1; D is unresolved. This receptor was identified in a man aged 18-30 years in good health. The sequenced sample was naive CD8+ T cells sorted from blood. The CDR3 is CASSEDILNTEAFF. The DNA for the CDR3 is TGTGCCAGCAGTGAAGACATTTTGAACACTGAAGCTTTCTTT.